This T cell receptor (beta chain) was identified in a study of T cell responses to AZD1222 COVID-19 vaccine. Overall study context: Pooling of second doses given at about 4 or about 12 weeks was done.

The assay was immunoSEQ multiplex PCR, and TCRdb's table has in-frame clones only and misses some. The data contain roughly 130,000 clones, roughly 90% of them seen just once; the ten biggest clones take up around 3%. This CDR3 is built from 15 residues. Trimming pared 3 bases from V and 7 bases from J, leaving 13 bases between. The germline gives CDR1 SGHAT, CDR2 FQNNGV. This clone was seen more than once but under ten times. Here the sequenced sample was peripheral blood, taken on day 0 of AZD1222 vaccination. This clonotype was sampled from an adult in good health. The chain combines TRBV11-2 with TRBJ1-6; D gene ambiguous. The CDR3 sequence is CASSFTGRENSPLHF. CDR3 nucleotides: TGTGCCAGCAGCTTCACCGGGCGTGAGAATTCACCCCTCCACTTT. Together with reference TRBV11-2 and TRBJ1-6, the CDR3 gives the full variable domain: EAGVAQSPRYKIIEKRQSVAFWCNPISGHATLYWYQQILGQGPKLLIQFQNNGVVDDSQLPKDRFSAERLKGVDSTLKIQPAKLEDSAVYLCASSFTGRENSPLHFGNGTRLTVT.